This T cell receptor (beta chain) appears in the sequencing data of a study of blood T cell repertoires in COVID-19 (dated by TCRdb to the early 2020s). Some background on the complete study: Samples covering the acute and convalescent phases of COVID-19 were provided by collaborators in the United States, Italy and Spain. Nearly every sample came with metadata listing a de-identified subject ID, COVID-19 status, age in years and sex. A freely available public database, intended as a resource for researchers studying the immune response to SARS-CoV-2, is where the repertoires were released. The prospective study material was composed of cDNA or gDNA derived from T cells, B-cell-depleted T cells, or PBMCs. Samples came from the ongoing ImmuneRACE study (first 160 participants) plus 1,254 subjects from 6 global collaborators. Where available, HLA class I and class II types were obtained from metadata supplied by the sample provider rather than from assay-based typing. The dataset comprised deeply sampled blood TCRbeta repertoires from subjects exposed to, actively infected with, or recovered from COVID-19.

What the research found in general, with its limitations: The amount of clinical and demographic metadata varied by source and participant and was provided uncurated.

In regard to this clone: Its antigen is unknown. No base qualities exist here, and no much larger clone lies one base off it.

Relative to germline, V is missing 7 bases and J is missing 8 bases, with 14 bases of the junction outside any gene match. Inclusive of the bounding cysteine and phenylalanine, the CDR3 is 15 residues long. Only CDR3 DNA remains: 45 bases, in frame from the first base. Sequences SNHLY (CDR1) and FYNNEI (CDR2) are obtained from the germline V gene. Participants in the prospective study were aged about 18 to 100 years, lived in about two dozen United States geographic areas, and enrolled through a virtual design. Cohort assignment in the prospective study relied on participant-reported clinical history from a screening survey and a study questionnaire. A participant counted as exposed if, within 2 weeks of entering the study, that participant had been in contact with someone who had a PCR-confirmed or clinician-diagnosed COVID-19 case. Each participant in the prospective study had whole blood, serum and a nasopharyngeal or oropharyngeal swab collected by mobile phlebotomists. Additional blood draws and questionnaires over an approximately two-month period could optionally be provided by prospective study participants. Blood samples from the prospective study were shipped frozen or at room temperature prior to DNA extraction.

TCRbeta CDR3 regions were amplified from genomic DNA using the immunoSEQ Assay, a bias-controlled multiplex PCR. The authors' pipeline ran thus. The number of nucleated cells in each sample was estimated by amplification of reference gene primers within the assay. To quantify the absolute abundance of each unique TCRbeta CDR3 rearrangement, sequence reads were collapsed and filtered. Productive Simpson clonality was computed per sample as the square root of Simpson's diversity index over productive rearrangements. TCRdb re-hosts the immuneACCESS table, in-frame sequences only. Its copies lack some clones; in the studies checked, an unresolved V gene accounts for under half of them, and the cause for the rest is not known. Clone size and V and J calls were adopted from that table, with D and trimming inferred from the DNA. The sample has fewer than 250,000 clones on record, about four fifths of them singletons. The biggest ten clones account for around 3.3% of the sample.

Sequencing was carried out using PBMCs or T cells enriched from blood (not recorded which). The TCR originated in a woman between 40 and 50 years old who had been exposed to COVID-19. The sequence links TRBV2 to TRBJ2-3; the junction holds 8 bases that match TRBD2. The CDR3 has the sequence CASTNSAGGLGTQYF. The DNA is as follows: TGTGCCAGCACCAATTCCGCGGGGGGCCTAGGTACGCAGTATTTT.